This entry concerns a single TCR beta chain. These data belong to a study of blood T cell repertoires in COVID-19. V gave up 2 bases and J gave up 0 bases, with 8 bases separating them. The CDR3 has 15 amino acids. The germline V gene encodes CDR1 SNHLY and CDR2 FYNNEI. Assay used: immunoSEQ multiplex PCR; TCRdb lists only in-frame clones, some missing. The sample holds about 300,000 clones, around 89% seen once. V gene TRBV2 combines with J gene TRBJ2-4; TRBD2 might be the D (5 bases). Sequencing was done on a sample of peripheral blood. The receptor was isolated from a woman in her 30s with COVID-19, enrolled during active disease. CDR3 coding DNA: TGTGCCAGCAGTGAAACGAGGGTAGCCAAAAACATTCAGTACTTC. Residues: CASSETRVAKNIQYF.